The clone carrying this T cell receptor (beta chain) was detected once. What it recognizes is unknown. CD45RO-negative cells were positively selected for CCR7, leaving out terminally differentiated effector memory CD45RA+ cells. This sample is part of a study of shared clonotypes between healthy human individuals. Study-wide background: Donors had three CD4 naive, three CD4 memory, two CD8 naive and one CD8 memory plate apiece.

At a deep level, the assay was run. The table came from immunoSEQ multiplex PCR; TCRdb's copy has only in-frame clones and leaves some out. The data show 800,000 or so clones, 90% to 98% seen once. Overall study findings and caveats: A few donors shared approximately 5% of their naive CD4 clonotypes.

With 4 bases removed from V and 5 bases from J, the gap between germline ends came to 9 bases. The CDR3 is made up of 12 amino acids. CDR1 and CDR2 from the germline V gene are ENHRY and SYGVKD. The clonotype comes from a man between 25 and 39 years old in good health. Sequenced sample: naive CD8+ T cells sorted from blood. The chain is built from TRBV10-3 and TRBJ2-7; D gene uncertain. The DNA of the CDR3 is TGTGCCATCAGTGGAGAGAGGAACGAGCAGTACTTC. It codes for CAISGERNEQYF.